The T cell receptor (beta chain) under discussion was sequenced for a study of cytomegalovirus exposure and HLA in healthy donors. General observations from the study: Later on, analysis showed that most CMV-associated TCR beta chains appeared to be HLA-restricted. Among the CMV-associated chains, three were confirmed in vitro as specific for CMV antigens.

60 Vbeta and 13 Jbeta primers were used in PCR. Clones were sequenced by immunoSEQ multiplex PCR, and TCRdb holds only the in-frame ones, with some missing. Here the sample spans around 91,000 clones, around 80% being singletons. Regarding this clone: Its target is not known.

Donors consisted of healthy bone marrow donors. Trimming shortened V by 0 bases and J by 7 bases, and 9 bases separated the two germline ends. CDR3 length equals 13 residues. Germline V lookup: CDR1 LGHNA, CDR2 YNFKEQ. This TCR came from a male donor in good health and CMV-seropositive. V is TRBV4-2 and J is TRBJ1-1, with D uncertain. The sample was PBMCs. The CDR3 loop reads CASSQDGGSEAFF. Here the CDR3 DNA reads TGTGCCAGCAGCCAAGATGGCGGGAGTGAAGCTTTCTTT.